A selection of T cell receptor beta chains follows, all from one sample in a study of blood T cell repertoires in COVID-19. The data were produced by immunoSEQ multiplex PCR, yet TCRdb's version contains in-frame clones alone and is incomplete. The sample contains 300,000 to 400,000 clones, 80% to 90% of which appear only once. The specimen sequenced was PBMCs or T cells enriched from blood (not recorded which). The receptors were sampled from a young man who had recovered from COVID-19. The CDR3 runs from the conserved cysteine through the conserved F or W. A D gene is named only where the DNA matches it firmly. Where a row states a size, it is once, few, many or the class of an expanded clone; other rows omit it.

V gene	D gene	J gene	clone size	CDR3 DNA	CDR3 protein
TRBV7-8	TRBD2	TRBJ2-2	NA	TGTGCCAGCAGCTCCATGTTAGCGGGGGGGCCCGGGGAGCTGTTTTTT	CASSSMLAGGPGELFF
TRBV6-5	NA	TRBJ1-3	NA	TGTGCCAGCAGTTACGCAGGTGACTCTGGAAACACCATATATTTT	CASSYAGDSGNTIYF
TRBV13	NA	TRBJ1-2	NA	TGTGCCAGCAGCAAAGGAGGGACTAGCATAGGCTACACCTTC	CASSKGGTSIGYTF
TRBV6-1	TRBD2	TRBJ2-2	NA	TGTGCCAGCAGTGAAATGACTAGCGGAGGCACCGGGGAGCTGTTTTTT	CASSEMTSGGTGELFF
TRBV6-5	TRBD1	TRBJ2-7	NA	TGTGCCAGCAGTACTTCCAGGGGGTTCTACGAGCAGTACTTC	CASSTSRGFYEQYF
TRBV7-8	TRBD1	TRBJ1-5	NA	TGTGCCAGCAGCAGGACAGGGGGTGGCAATCAGCCCCAGCATTTT	CASSRTGGGNQPQHF
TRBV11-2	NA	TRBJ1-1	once	TGTGCCAGCAGCGCCGGGACTTACGGAACTGAAGCTTTCTTT	CASSAGTYGTEAFF
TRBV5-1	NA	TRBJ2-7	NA	TGCGCCAGCAGCTTCCAGGGGAGAAGCTTCGAGCAGTACTTC	CASSFQGRSFEQYF
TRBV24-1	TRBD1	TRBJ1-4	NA	TGTGCCACCAGTGATGGACAGGGAGGAAGTGAAAAACTGTTTTTT	CATSDGQGGSEKLFF
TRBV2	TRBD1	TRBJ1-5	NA	TGTGCCAGCAATAGTATTTGGGACAGGGGGGTTCAGCCCCAGCATTTT	CASNSIWDRGVQPQHF
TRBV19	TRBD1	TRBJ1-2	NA	TGTGCCAGTAGTCTCTCCGGGACAGGCTATGGCTACACCTTC	CASSLSGTGYGYTF
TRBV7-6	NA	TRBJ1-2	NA	TGTGCCAGCAGCCATGACAGTTTCGGCTACACCTTC	CASSHDSFGYTF
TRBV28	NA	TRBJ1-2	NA	TGTGCCAGCAGAGGGGGGGTTAGTGGCTACACCTTC	CASRGGVSGYTF
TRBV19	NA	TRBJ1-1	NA	TGTGCCAGTAGTATCTGGGACATGAACACTGAAGCTTTCTTT	CASSIWDMNTEAFF
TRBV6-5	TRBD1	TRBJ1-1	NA	TGTGCCAGCAGCCTGGGACAGATGAACACTGAAGCTTTCTTT	CASSLGQMNTEAFF
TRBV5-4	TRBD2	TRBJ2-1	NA	TGTGCCAGCAGCTTGGCCCTAGCGGGGGGGCGGAATGAGCAGTTCTTC	CASSLALAGGRNEQFF
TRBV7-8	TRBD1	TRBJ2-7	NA	TGTGCCAGCAGCACGGGGACAGGGGGTAACGAGCAGTACTTC	CASSTGTGGNEQYF
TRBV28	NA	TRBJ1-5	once	TGTGCCAGTTCCTACAGGGGCAATCAGCCCCAGCATTTT	CASSYRGNQPQHF
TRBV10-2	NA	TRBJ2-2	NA	TGCGCCAGCAGCCGGGGAGAGGAGACCGGGGAGCTGTTTTTT	CASSRGEETGELFF
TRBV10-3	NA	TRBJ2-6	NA	TGTGCCATCAGTGGCCGGGACACTGGCGTCCTGACTTTC	CAISGRDTGVLTF
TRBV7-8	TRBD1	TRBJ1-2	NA	TGTGCCAGCAGCTTATCAACCGGGACAGGGTACTATGGCTACACCTTC	CASSLSTGTGYYGYTF
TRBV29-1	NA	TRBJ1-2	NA	TGCAGCGTGAGGGCTCCGGGGTACCCCCTAGGGTACACCTTC	CSVRAPGYPLGYTF
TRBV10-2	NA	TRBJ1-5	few	TGCGCCAGCAGTGACTGGGGGCTTATGAGCAATCAGCCCCAGCATTTT	CASSDWGLMSNQPQHF
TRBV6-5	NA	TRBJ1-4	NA	TGTGCCAGCAGTACTCCTCAGAGGGGGACTGAAAAACTGTTTTTT	CASSTPQRGTEKLFF
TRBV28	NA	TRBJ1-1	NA	TGTGCCAGCAGTTTCTACCGGACTAACTTGAACACTGAAGCTTTCTTT	CASSFYRTNLNTEAFF
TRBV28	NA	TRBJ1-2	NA	TGTGCCAGCAGGTACAGGGCTCATGGCTACACCTTC	CASRYRAHGYTF
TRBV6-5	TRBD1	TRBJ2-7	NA	TGTGCCAGCAGTCGACAGGGGTTCTCCTACGAGCAGTACTTC	CASSRQGFSYEQYF
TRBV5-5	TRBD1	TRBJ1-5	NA	TGTGCCAGCAGCCCCGGACAGGTTAGCAATCAGCCCCAGCATTTT	CASSPGQVSNQPQHF